These 17 T cell receptor beta chains came from one sample sequenced in a study of cytomegalovirus exposure and HLA in healthy donors. 13 Jbeta primers and 60 Vbeta primers were used for the PCR. Generated by immunoSEQ multiplex PCR, the TCRdb table keeps only in-frame clones and is missing some. The sample table sets out 150,000 to 250,000 clones. The sequenced material came from PBMCs. All receptors come from a boy aged 5-17 years in good health and CMV-seronegative.

V usage is TRBV4-1 and J usage is TRBJ1-2; no definite D call. CDR1 is MGHRA, CDR2 YSYEKL, per germline. V dropped 1 base and J dropped 4 bases, with 10 bases sitting between them. This CDR3 contains 14 residues. The CDR3 DNA reads TGCGCCAGCAGCCAAGCCGAGGCAGTCTATGGCTACACCTTC. This gives the protein CASSQAEAVYGYTF.

This chain connects TRBV5-1 to TRBJ2-7; 8 bases agree with TRBD1. CDR3 size: 16 residues. In germline, CDR1 is SGHRS, CDR2 YFSETQ. V dropped 0 bases and J dropped 2; count of bases not matched to a gene: 7. CDR3 residues: CASSLGSTGAAYEQYF. The CDR3 nucleotides read TGCGCCAGCAGCTTGGGTTCGACAGGGGCGGCCTACGAGCAGTACTTC.

The rearrangement links TRBV7-2 to TRBJ1-4; 8 bases match TRBD1. V lost 4 bases to trimming and J lost 6 bases; unmatched junction nucleotides: 4. Germline CDR1 SGHTA, CDR2 FQGNSA. There are 14 residues in the CDR3. The CDR3 spells CASSSPGGHEKLFF. The CDR3 DNA is TGTGCCAGCAGCTCCCCAGGGGGCCATGAAAAACTGTTTTTT. Looking up the rest from reference TRBV7-2 and TRBJ1-4 gives the full variable domain: GAGVSQSPSNKVTEKGKDVELRCDPISGHTALYWYRQSLGQGLEFLIYFQGNSAPDKSGLPSDRFSAERTGGSVSTLTIQRTQQEDSAVYLCASSSPGGHEKLFFGSGTQLSVL.

V is TRBV12-5 and J is TRBJ2-1; the match to TRBD2 covers 10 bases. Germline CDR1 reads LGHNT; CDR2 reads FRNRAP. V dropped 2 bases and J dropped 4; count of bases not matched to a gene: 2. The CDR3 sequence is 15 residues long. The CDR3 here is CASGLIAGGYNEQFF. CDR3 nucleotides: TGTGCTAGTGGTTTGATAGCGGGGGGATACAATGAGCAGTTCTTC.

The chain employs TRBV15 and TRBJ2-7; perhaps TRBD2 as D (5 bases). The V end was cut by 0 bases, the J end by 0 bases, with 9 bases between. The length of the CDR3 is 15 residues. Germline V gives CDR1 LNHNV, CDR2 YYDKDF (reference sequence). The CDR3 sequence: CATSRDTTSSYEQYF. DNA for the CDR3: TGTGCCACCAGCAGAGACACCACTAGCTCCTACGAGCAGTACTTC.

The chain couples TRBV4-2 to TRBJ2-5; 9 bases map to TRBD2. Germline V lookup: CDR1 LGHNA, CDR2 YNFKEQ. CDR3 length equals 17 residues. With 4 bases clipped from V and 5 bases from J, the junction kept 14 bases outside the gene matches. This CDR3 reads CASSPPGASGDGETQYF. Written as DNA, the CDR3 is TGTGCCAGCAGCCCACCTGGGGCTAGCGGGGACGGGGAGACCCAGTACTTC.

V is TRBV25-1 and J is TRBJ2-5; TRBD1 agrees at 8 bases. J was trimmed by 2 bases and V by 6 bases; bases with no gene match: 8. The CDR3 totals 15 residues. Germline V gives CDR1 MGHDK, CDR2 SYGVNS. This CDR3 reads CASSATGVRQETQYF. The CDR3 bases are TGTGCCAGCAGCGCGACAGGGGTTCGGCAAGAGACCCAGTACTTC. Variable domain in full (rest from reference TRBV25-1 and TRBJ2-5): EADIYQTPRYLVIGTGKKITLECSQTMGHDKMYWYQQDPGMELHLIHYSYGVNSTEKGDLSSESTVSRIRTEHFPLTLESARPSHTSQYLCASSATGVRQETQYFGPGTRLLVL.

Considering frequency, this clone is medium-sized (0.01 to 0.1%). The DNA for the CDR3 is TGTGCCAGCAGTGAATGGGGGGGAGCTAATTCACCCCTCCACTTT. This gives the protein CASSEWGGANSPLHF. The V gene is TRBV6-1, the J gene TRBJ1-6, with D perhaps matching TRBD1 (5 bases). The CDR3 covers 15 residues. Trimming stripped 2 bases from V and 6 bases from J, with 11 bases between. Germline assignment: CDR1 MNHNS and CDR2 SASEGT.

V gene TRBV6-1 combines with J gene TRBJ1-2; D is perhaps TRBD1 (5 bases). Trimming took off 8 bases at V and 7 bases at J, with 20 bases between the two ends. In germline, CDR1 is MNHNS, CDR2 SASEGT. The CDR3 sequence is 14 residues long. The CDR3 bases are TGTGCCAGCGTAGCGGGGCCGCATTCGGGTGGCTACACCTTC. Its translation: CASVAGPHSGGYTF.

J is TRBJ2-5 and V is TRBV2, with D tentatively TRBD2 (6 bases). Trimming took 3 bases from V and 1 from J, leaving 15 bases between them. Per the germline V gene, CDR1 is SNHLY and CDR2 is FYNNEI. CDR3 size: 16 residues. CDR3 DNA: TGTGCCAGCAGTGATAGGGAGGTCCGGGGCCAAGAGACCCAGTACTTC. This codes for CASSDREVRGQETQYF.

The V gene is TRBV11-3, the J gene TRBJ2-1; no definite D call. Germline assignment: CDR1 SGHNT and CDR2 YENEEA. The V gene lost 5 bases and the J gene lost 4 bases, with 6 bases spanning the gap. This CDR3 is built from 12 residues. CDR3 in DNA: TGTGCCAGCAGCGAGAAGTACAATGAGCAGTTCTTC. Protein product: CASSEKYNEQFF.

The rearrangement joins TRBV7-9 to TRBJ2-1; 8 nucleotides agree with TRBD2. The CDR3 loop spans 14 amino acids. CDR1 and CDR2 (germline): SEHNR, FQNEAQ (reference sequence). V lost 2 bases and J lost 9; bases outside the gene matches: 6. The CDR3 DNA reads TGTGCCAGCAGCTTACGGGAGGGTGGGGTTGAGCAGTTCTTC. Its protein is CASSLREGGVEQFF.

The chain is built from TRBV4-1 and TRBJ2-7, with TRBD2 matching 13 bases. V trimming: 4 bases; J trimming: 7 bases; junction bases outside the gene matches: 7. In germline, CDR1 is MGHRA, CDR2 YSYEKL. The CDR3 extends over 15 amino acids. The CDR3 is CASSRGLAGAGEQYF. The CDR3 DNA sequence: TGCGCCAGCAGCCGTGGACTAGCGGGGGCGGGGGAGCAGTACTTC.

The J gene is TRBJ2-7, the V gene TRBV6-5, with TRBD1 identical over 9 bases. This CDR3 contains 12 residues. The germline V gene encodes CDR1 MNHEY and CDR2 SVGAGI. V gave up 7 bases and J gave up 7 bases; unmatched junction bases: 5. CDR3 sequence: CASKGQGGEQYF. The CDR3 nucleotides are TGTGCCAGCAAGGGACAGGGCGGGGAGCAGTACTTC.

The chain has TRBV28 and TRBJ1-1; 7 bases fit TRBD1. The V gene's germline CDR1 is MDHEN and CDR2 SYDVKM. This CDR3 has 15 amino acids. The trim removed 8 bases at V and 4 bases at J, leaving 13 bases unmatched. CDR3 bases: TGTGCCAGCCAATTTCGGAAGCCAGGGGGCACTGAAGCTTTCTTT. As protein: CASQFRKPGGTEAFF.

The rearrangement uses TRBV4-1 and TRBJ2-2; 9 nucleotides agree with TRBD1. The CDR3 consists of 14 residues. Germline V CDR1 and CDR2: MGHRA, YSYEKL. J gave up 6 bases and V 6 bases, and 5 bases lay outside the gene matches. CDR3 bases: TGCGCCAGCAGATCCGGGACAGGGCCCGGGGAGCTGTTTTTT. It encodes CASRSGTGPGELFF.

Comment on this clone: A read error may produce the germline difference seen at one junction end. The V gene is TRBV14, the J gene TRBJ2-7; D tentatively reads TRBD1 or TRBD2 (5 bases each). From germline, CDR1 is SGHDN and CDR2 FVKESK. The CDR3 sequence is 14 residues long. The CDR3: CASNQGAVSGEQYF. The CDR3 bases are TGTGCCAGCAACCAAGGGGCTGTGAGCGGCGAGCAGTACTTC.